The next 21 T cell receptor beta chains were all read from a single sample in a study of cytomegalovirus exposure and HLA in healthy donors listed by TCRdb under 2017. Library preparation used the immunoSEQ multiplex PCR assay. A mixture of 60 forward primers for TCR Vbeta segments and 13 reverse primers for TCR Jbeta segments was used in the multiplex PCR. TCRdb limited this immuneACCESS table to in-frame rearrangements with V and J called. A share of clones is missing; checked studies link under half to unresolved V genes, and the rest is unexplained. The table for this sample lists 150,000 to 200,000 clones; more than 75% of them were counted only once. Clones ranked in the top ten supply 13% to 15% of the sample. Sample: PBMCs. These receptors all come from a woman aged 40 to 49 in good health and CMV-seronegative.

The chain has TRBV5-1 and TRBJ2-2; 7 bases line up with TRBD1. The CDR3 length is 16 residues. The V segment lost 0 bases and the J segment 4 bases; nucleotides outside the gene matches: 6. CDR1 and CDR2 (germline): SGHRS, YFSETQ. DNA of the CDR3: TGCGCCAGCAGCTTGGTGGCAGGGGGTGCCACCGGGGAGCTGTTTTTT. It codes for CASSLVAGGATGELFF.

This chain links TRBV25-1 with TRBJ1-1; D is uncertain. Looked up from germline, CDR1 is MGHDK and CDR2 is SYGVNS. CDR3 size: 13 residues. V was cut by 0 bases and J by 3 bases, with 5 bases left in between. The CDR3 loop is CASSEYRDTEAFF. DNA for the CDR3: TGTGCCAGCAGTGAATATCGGGACACTGAAGCTTTCTTT.

The chain combines TRBV11-2 with TRBJ2-1, with 8 bases that match TRBD1. CDR3 size: 13 residues. The germline V gene has CDR1 SGHAT and CDR2 FQNNGV. The J segment lost 8 bases and the V segment lost 8 bases, leaving 8 bases of the junction unmatched. The CDR3 spells CASRTGTWDEQFF. CDR3 sequence (DNA): TGTGCCAGCCGGACAGGGACCTGGGATGAGCAGTTCTTC.

The chain has TRBV30 and TRBJ1-1; no clear D. This CDR3 has 11 residues. V gave up 3 bases and J gave up 11 bases, with 13 bases separating them. CDR1 and CDR2 (germline): GTSNPN, SVGIG (reference sequence). CDR3 amino acids: CAWRWSLIAFF. DNA of the CDR3: TGTGCCTGGAGGTGGAGCTTGATCGCTTTCTTT. The full variable domain, its missing parts supplied by reference TRBV30 and TRBJ1-1, is SQTIHQWPATLVQPVGSPLSLECTVEGTSNPNLYWYRQAAGRGLQLLFYSVGIGQISSEVPQNLSASRPQDRQFILSSKKLLLSDSGFYLCAWRWSLIAFFGQGTRLTVV.

The CDR3 sequence is CASRDIDPGELFF. CDR3 bases: TGTGCCAGCCGTGACATAGACCCCGGGGAGCTGTTTTTT. The rearrangement links TRBV18 to TRBJ2-2, with no clear D. Trimming left V 8 bases short and J 6 bases short, with 13 bases between. The CDR3 extends over 13 amino acids. The germline V gene encodes CDR1 KGHSH and CDR2 LQKENI.

To note about this clone: A junction boundary mismatches the germline segment, possibly from a read error. This chain uses TRBV29-1 with TRBJ2-1; D is possibly TRBD2 (5 bases). CDR1 and CDR2 from the germline V gene are SQVTM and ANQGSEA. The CDR3 extends over 15 amino acids. The CDR3 sequence is CNVEAIVPGYNEQFF. CDR3 coding DNA: TGCAACGTTGAAGCCATCGTCCCGGGGTACAATGAGCAGTTCTTC.

J is TRBJ2-7 and V is TRBV10-3, with TRBD2 as a possible D gene (6 bases). V dropped 1 base and J dropped 5 bases, with 15 bases sitting between them. This CDR3 has 15 amino acids. Germline lookup yields CDR1 ENHRY and CDR2 SYGVKD. CDR3 coding DNA: TGTGCCATCAGTGAGTGGGACCCGGGGGAAAACGAGCAGTACTTC. Amino acids: CAISEWDPGENEQYF.

V gene TRBV5-1 combines with J gene TRBJ2-3; 7 nucleotides line up with TRBD2. This CDR3 is 15 amino acids long. CDR1 is SGHRS and CDR2 is YFSETQ in the germline V gene. Trimming cost V 3 bases and J 7 bases; bases outside gene matches: 11. The CDR3 loop reads CASSSGTTLGHTQYF. The CDR3 nucleotides read TGCGCCAGCAGCTCCGGGACTACCCTCGGGCATACGCAGTATTTT.

The chain couples TRBV25-1 to TRBJ1-4; 9 bases are a match to TRBD1. The CDR3 contains 17 residues. CDR1 and CDR2 (germline): MGHDK, SYGVNS. With V trimmed by 4 bases and J by 1 base, 7 bases remained unmatched. The CDR3 region has the DNA TGTGCCAGCAGTGCCGTCCCGGGACAGGGAACTAATGAAAAACTGTTTTTT. It encodes CASSAVPGQGTNEKLFF.

This clone occurred once. The chain recombines TRBV27 with TRBJ1-6; 10 bases match TRBD1. CDR1 and CDR2 (germline): MNHEY, SMNVEV (reference sequence). After removal of 4 bases from V and 8 bases from J, the junction contained 5 bases not matched to a gene. This CDR3 spans 15 amino acids. The CDR3 DNA reads TGTGCCAGCAGTTCCGGGACAGGGGCGGATTCACCCCTCCACTTT. It codes for CASSSGTGADSPLHF.

This rearrangement joins TRBV11-3 to TRBJ2-3, with 12 bases matching TRBD2. The CDR3 has 17 amino acids. The germline V gene encodes CDR1 SGHNT and CDR2 YENEEA. Trimming cost V 4 bases and J 2 bases; bases outside gene matches: 7. CDR3 residues: CASSSQRLAGVTDTQYF. The CDR3 bases are TGTGCCAGCAGCTCGCAACGACTAGCGGGAGTCACAGATACGCAGTATTTT.

CDR3 DNA sequence: TGTGCCAGCAGCTTAGGAGCAGGCGTCGTTTCCACAGATACGCAGTATTTT. Translated, it gives CASSLGAGVVSTDTQYF. The V call is TRBV11-2, the J call TRBJ2-3; D gene uncertain. V dropped 1 base and J dropped 2 bases, with 16 bases sitting between them. CDR1 and CDR2 from the germline V gene are SGHAT and FQNNGV. This CDR3 is 17 amino acids long.

This sequence joins TRBV21-1 and TRBJ1-4. TRBV21-1 is an annotated pseudogene. CDR3 length: 15 residues. The chain's CDR3 is CASSSGTTNNEKLFF. The CDR3 nucleotides read TGTGCCAGCAGCTCGGGGACTACCAACAATGAAAAACTGTTTTTT.

This clone has just a few counts. V is TRBV5-1 and J is TRBJ2-3, with a weak D call TRBD1 (5 bases). Germline V gives CDR1 SGHRS, CDR2 YFSETQ. The CDR3 sequence is 15 residues long. V was trimmed by 7 bases and J by 2 bases, leaving 17 bases between them. The CDR3 DNA sequence: TGCGCCAGCGCTGGCCAGGGTAGGGACACAGATACGCAGTATTTT. It yields the protein CASAGQGRDTDTQYF.

With respect to this clone: One junction end does not reproduce the germline sequence, and a read error may be involved. This rearrangement joins TRBV7-9 to TRBJ2-3; 9 bases line up with TRBD2. Germline lookup yields CDR1 SEHNR and CDR2 FQNEAQ (reference sequence). The length of the CDR3 is 16 residues. The CDR3 protein is CSSSRTSEESPDTQYF. DNA of the CDR3: TGTTCCAGCAGCCGGACTAGCGAAGAGAGCCCAGATACGCAGTATTTT.

This clone appeared a single time. The J gene is TRBJ2-7, the V gene TRBV28; 8 nucleotides agree with TRBD1. V lost 5 bases and J lost 7; bases outside the gene matches: 13. This CDR3 spans 15 amino acids. The germline V gene has CDR1 MDHEN and CDR2 SYDVKM. The DNA for the CDR3 is TGTGCCAGCAGTCCCCCCCCCAGGGGGCTTGGGGAGCAGTACTTC. Translated: CASSPPPRGLGEQYF.

The V gene is TRBV7-6, the J gene TRBJ2-5; tentative D call: TRBD2 (6 bases). The CDR3 runs to 14 residues. Germline CDR1 reads SGHVS; CDR2 reads FNYEAQ. The V end was cut by 3 bases, the J end by 0 bases, with 8 bases between. The CDR3 protein is CASSLAGYQETQYF. The CDR3 nucleotides read TGTGCCAGCAGCTTGGCGGGGTACCAAGAGACCCAGTACTTC.

As for this clone: Germline and junction disagree at one end, which may indicate a read error. The chain joins TRBV7-9 to TRBJ2-2, with D hard to call. The CDR3 is made up of 14 amino acids. Germline V gene data show CDR1 as SEHNR and CDR2 as FQNEAQ (reference sequence). CDR3 nucleotides: TGTTCCAGCAGCTTAGCCGGGAACACCGGGGAGCTGTTTTTT. This codes for CSSSLAGNTGELFF.

The V and J genes are TRBV4-2 and TRBJ2-5; D may be TRBD1 (5 bases). The ends were cut back, 3 bases at V and 2 bases at J, with 13 bases in the middle. The CDR3 spans 15 residues. The germline V gene encodes CDR1 LGHNA and CDR2 YNFKEQ. The CDR3 region has the DNA TGTGCCAGCAGCCATTCTCGCGGACAACAAGAGACCCAGTACTTC. As protein: CASSHSRGQQETQYF.

The chain recombines TRBV6-5 with TRBJ1-2; maybe TRBD1 (5 bases). V lost 6 bases to trimming and J lost 8 bases, with 13 bases between them. The CDR3 is made up of 12 amino acids. Germline loops: CDR1 MNHEY, CDR2 SVGAGI. CDR3 bases: TGTGCCAGCAGGGGGACTCCTGGGGGCTACACCTTC. This encodes CASRGTPGGYTF.

This sequence joins TRBV6-5 and TRBJ2-5; 8 bases map to TRBD1. The J call is in doubt because the DNA end fits TRBJ2-7 better. The CDR3 runs to 16 residues. Germline V gene data show CDR1 as MNHEY and CDR2 as SVGAGI. The CDR3 here is CASSYSIPGGAGEQYF. CDR3 in DNA: TGTGCCAGCAGTTACTCGATCCCAGGGGGCGCGGGCGAGCAGTACTTC.